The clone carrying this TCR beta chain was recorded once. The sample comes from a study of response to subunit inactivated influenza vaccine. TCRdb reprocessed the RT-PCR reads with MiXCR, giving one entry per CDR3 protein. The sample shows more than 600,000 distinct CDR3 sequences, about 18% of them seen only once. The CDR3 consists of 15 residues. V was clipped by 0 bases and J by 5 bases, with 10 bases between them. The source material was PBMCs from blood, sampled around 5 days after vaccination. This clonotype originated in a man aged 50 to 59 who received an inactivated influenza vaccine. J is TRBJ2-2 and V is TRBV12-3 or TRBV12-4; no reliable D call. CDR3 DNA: TGTGCCAGCAGTTTAGCCCTCGGAAGGACCGGGGAGCTGTTTTTT. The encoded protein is CASSLALGRTGELFF.